The rows below give T cell receptor beta chains drawn from one sample of a study of blood T cells in healthy people across ages. TCRdb re-derived calls from the 5' RACE reads in MiXCR, one entry per CDR3 protein. The sample carries 650,000 to 800,000 distinct CDR3 sequences, roughly 44% recorded once. The sample comprised blood. The source is a man aged 55 to 69 in good health. CDR3s include the opening cysteine and the closing phenylalanine or tryptophan. Fields, in order: D gene, clone size, V gene, J gene, CDR3 protein, CDR3 DNA. A D gene is named only where the DNA matches it firmly. Clone size is shown for a subset of rows, as once, few, many or a class of expanded clone.

d_call: TRBD2
clone_size: NA
v_call: TRBV24-1
j_call: TRBJ2-3
cdr3_aa: CATSDPSSGRVPATQYF
cdr3_nt: TGTGCCACCAGTGATCCCTCTAGCGGGAGGGTCCCGGCTACGCAGTATTTT

d_call: TRBD1
clone_size: NA
v_call: TRBV11-2
j_call: TRBJ2-1
cdr3_aa: CASSLDRGAYHEQFF
cdr3_nt: TGTGCCAGCAGCCTAGACAGGGGCGCATATCATGAGCAGTTCTTC

d_call: NA
clone_size: NA
v_call: TRBV6-2/TRBV6-3
j_call: TRBJ1-4
cdr3_aa: CASSYLTGDNEKLFF
cdr3_nt: TGTGCCAGCAGTTACTTGACGGGGGACAATGAAAAACTGTTTTTT

d_call: NA
clone_size: once
v_call: TRBV29-1
j_call: TRBJ1-4
cdr3_aa: CSARPGASNSELFF
cdr3_nt: TGCAGCGCCCGCCCGGGGGCGTCAAACTCGGAACTGTTTTTT

d_call: TRBD1
clone_size: few
v_call: TRBV29-1
j_call: TRBJ2-3
cdr3_aa: CSVVSGQGVVTDTQYF
cdr3_nt: TGCAGCGTTGTATCAGGACAGGGGGTCGTCACAGATACGCAGTATTTT

d_call: TRBD1
clone_size: few
v_call: TRBV3-1
j_call: TRBJ1-6
cdr3_aa: CASSPTGARNYNSPLHF
cdr3_nt: TGTGCCAGCAGCCCGACAGGGGCCCGAAACTATAATTCACCCCTCCACTTT

d_call: NA
clone_size: NA
v_call: TRBV5-1
j_call: TRBJ2-5
cdr3_aa: CASSLAGPGSYNEQYF
cdr3_nt: TGCGCCAGCAGCTTGGCTGGTCCTGGCTCCTACAATGAGCAGTACTTC

d_call: NA
clone_size: few
v_call: TRBV4-1
j_call: TRBJ2-7
cdr3_aa: CASSQEGILYEQYF
cdr3_nt: TGCGCCAGCAGCCAAGAGGGGATTCTCTACGAGCAGTACTTC

d_call: TRBD2
clone_size: few
v_call: TRBV2
j_call: TRBJ2-3
cdr3_aa: CASSGPGTSVGTSTDTQYF
cdr3_nt: TGTGCCAGCAGTGGGCCCGGGACTAGCGTAGGGACTAGCACAGATACGCAGTATTTT

d_call: TRBD1
clone_size: NA
v_call: TRBV28
j_call: TRBJ1-1
cdr3_aa: CASITRGRSTEAFF
cdr3_nt: TGTGCCAGCATTACCAGGGGGAGAAGCACTGAAGCTTTCTTT

d_call: TRBD2
clone_size: NA
v_call: TRBV7-2
j_call: TRBJ2-7
cdr3_aa: CATLAGPSSYEQYF
cdr3_nt: TGTGCCACGCTAGCGGGCCCGAGCTCCTACGAGCAGTACTTC

d_call: NA
clone_size: NA
v_call: TRBV7-6
j_call: TRBJ2-2
cdr3_aa: CASAKLRAPQGGELFF
cdr3_nt: TGTGCCAGCGCCAAACTCCGGGCCCCTCAGGGCGGGGAGCTGTTTTTT

d_call: NA
clone_size: few
v_call: TRBV6-2/TRBV6-3
j_call: TRBJ2-5
cdr3_aa: CASSVTGVPKETQYF
cdr3_nt: TGTGCCAGCAGCGTAACTGGGGTACCAAAAGAGACCCAGTACTTC

d_call: TRBD2
clone_size: NA
v_call: TRBV29-1
j_call: TRBJ2-3
cdr3_aa: CSVEGVAGKPDTQYF
cdr3_nt: TGCAGCGTTGAAGGCGTAGCGGGGAAGCCGGATACGCAGTATTTT

d_call: NA
clone_size: NA
v_call: TRBV11-3
j_call: TRBJ2-1
cdr3_aa: CASSLGPWEQFF
cdr3_nt: TGTGCCAGCAGCTTAGGTCCGTGGGAGCAGTTCTTC

d_call: NA
clone_size: few
v_call: TRBV20-1
j_call: TRBJ2-3
cdr3_aa: CSARYDWGNTQYF
cdr3_nt: TGCAGTGCTAGATACGACTGGGGGAATACGCAGTATTTT

d_call: NA
clone_size: NA
v_call: TRBV27
j_call: TRBJ1-4
cdr3_aa: CASSLYGGAGEKLFF
cdr3_nt: TGTGCCAGCAGTTTATATGGGGGCGCGGGAGAAAAACTGTTTTTT

d_call: NA
clone_size: NA
v_call: TRBV9
j_call: TRBJ2-7
cdr3_aa: CASSAGQNSYEQYF
cdr3_nt: TGTGCCAGCAGCGCCGGACAGAACTCCTACGAGCAGTACTTC

d_call: TRBD1
clone_size: NA
v_call: TRBV2
j_call: TRBJ1-1
cdr3_aa: CASWKGAFGTEAFF
cdr3_nt: TGTGCCAGCTGGAAGGGGGCGTTCGGCACTGAAGCTTTCTTT

d_call: TRBD2
clone_size: NA
v_call: TRBV29-1
j_call: TRBJ2-7
cdr3_aa: CSVGRTSGSTYEQYF
cdr3_nt: TGCAGCGTTGGACGGACTAGCGGGTCGACCTACGAGCAGTACTTC

d_call: NA
clone_size: few
v_call: TRBV13
j_call: TRBJ1-1
cdr3_aa: CASSGTTGTPNTEAFF
cdr3_nt: TGTGCCAGCAGCGGTACGACAGGCACCCCGAACACTGAAGCTTTCTTT

d_call: TRBD2
clone_size: few
v_call: TRBV5-5
j_call: TRBJ2-5
cdr3_aa: CASSLASAGGQETQYF
cdr3_nt: TGTGCCAGCAGCTTGGCCAGCGCGGGGGGGCAAGAGACCCAGTACTTC

d_call: TRBD2
clone_size: few
v_call: TRBV6-5
j_call: TRBJ2-5
cdr3_aa: CASSYQAGDGFPQYF
cdr3_nt: TGTGCCAGCAGTTACCAGGCGGGGGATGGGTTCCCCCAGTACTTC

d_call: NA
clone_size: NA
v_call: TRBV29-1
j_call: TRBJ1-1
cdr3_aa: CSVETRTQQAFF
cdr3_nt: TGCAGCGTTGAAACAAGGACACAACAGGCTTTCTTT

d_call: TRBD1
clone_size: NA
v_call: TRBV27
j_call: TRBJ2-7
cdr3_aa: CASSTYRDRGYEQYF
cdr3_nt: TGTGCCAGCAGTACGTACCGGGACAGGGGGTACGAGCAGTACTTC

d_call: NA
clone_size: few
v_call: TRBV20-1
j_call: TRBJ1-2
cdr3_aa: CSATGSTNYGYTF
cdr3_nt: TGCAGTGCCACGGGTAGTACTAACTATGGCTACACCTTC

d_call: NA
clone_size: few
v_call: TRBV4-3
j_call: TRBJ2-5
cdr3_aa: CASSQDTYQETQYF
cdr3_nt: TGCGCCAGCAGCCAAGATACGTACCAAGAGACCCAGTACTTC

d_call: NA
clone_size: once
v_call: TRBV5-1
j_call: TRBJ2-7
cdr3_aa: CASSELAESYEQYF
cdr3_nt: TGCGCCAGCAGCGAACTAGCAGAATCCTACGAGCAGTACTTC

d_call: TRBD1
clone_size: NA
v_call: TRBV10-1
j_call: TRBJ2-6
cdr3_aa: CASSTGTGSGANVLTF
cdr3_nt: TGCGCCAGCAGTACCGGGACAGGCTCTGGGGCCAACGTCCTGACTTTC

d_call: NA
clone_size: few
v_call: TRBV7-9
j_call: TRBJ1-1
cdr3_aa: CASSTRGGRRNTEAFF
cdr3_nt: TGTGCCAGCAGCACGCGGGGGGGGAGGAGGAACACTGAAGCTTTCTTT

d_call: NA
clone_size: NA
v_call: TRBV25-1
j_call: TRBJ2-2
cdr3_aa: CASSGDSTNTGELFF
cdr3_nt: TGTGCCAGCAGTGGGGACTCGACGAACACCGGGGAGCTGTTTTTT

d_call: NA
clone_size: NA
v_call: TRBV4-3
j_call: TRBJ2-1
cdr3_aa: CASSDRIYNEQFF
cdr3_nt: TGCGCCAGCAGCGATAGAATCTACAATGAGCAGTTCTTC

d_call: TRBD1
clone_size: few
v_call: TRBV7-2
j_call: TRBJ1-2
cdr3_aa: CASSPAMTGSNYTF
cdr3_nt: TGTGCCAGCAGCCCCGCAATGACAGGGTCGAACTACACCTTC

d_call: TRBD1
clone_size: NA
v_call: TRBV6-2/TRBV6-3
j_call: TRBJ1-6
cdr3_aa: CASSLRQGPSNSPLHF
cdr3_nt: TGTGCCAGCAGTCTCAGACAGGGACCTTCTAATTCACCCCTCCACTTT

d_call: NA
clone_size: NA
v_call: TRBV29-1
j_call: TRBJ1-2
cdr3_aa: CSVGLKVDYGYTF
cdr3_nt: TGCAGCGTTGGCCTCAAGGTAGATTATGGCTACACCTTC

d_call: NA
clone_size: NA
v_call: TRBV5-1
j_call: TRBJ1-5
cdr3_aa: CASSRYPTQQGSGDQPQHF
cdr3_nt: TGCGCCAGCAGCCGTTACCCCACCCAACAGGGTAGTGGTGATCAGCCCCAGCATTTT

d_call: NA
clone_size: NA
v_call: TRBV9
j_call: TRBJ2-7
cdr3_aa: CASRAGREQYF
cdr3_nt: TGTGCCAGTAGGGCAGGGCGTGAGCAGTACTTC

d_call: TRBD2
clone_size: NA
v_call: TRBV11-2
j_call: TRBJ2-5
cdr3_aa: CASGLAGSLGSGVSQETQYF
cdr3_nt: TGTGCCAGCGGCTTAGCCGGGTCCCTAGGTAGCGGGGTTTCTCAAGAGACCCAGTACTTC

d_call: NA
clone_size: few
v_call: TRBV13
j_call: TRBJ1-2
cdr3_aa: CASSLGGQRVNGYTF
cdr3_nt: TGTGCCAGCAGCTTGGGAGGACAGCGTGTAAATGGCTACACCTTC

d_call: NA
clone_size: few
v_call: TRBV20-1
j_call: TRBJ2-4
cdr3_aa: CSARDGAIAKNIQYF
cdr3_nt: TGCAGTGCTAGAGACGGGGCTATAGCCAAAAACATTCAGTACTTC

d_call: TRBD1
clone_size: NA
v_call: TRBV14
j_call: TRBJ2-6
cdr3_aa: CASKARQGTPGANVLTF
cdr3_nt: TGTGCCAGCAAAGCCCGACAGGGAACCCCTGGGGCCAACGTCCTGACTTTC